Listed below are T cell receptor beta chains from one sample, sequenced in a study of CD8 T cell repertoires and HIV-1 epitope variants. Assay: immunoSEQ multiplex PCR; the TCRdb copy retains only in-frame clones and omits some. The profile shows about 90,000 clones, 60% to 80% of them singletons. The sample comprised uncultured baseline CD8+ T cells from peripheral blood mononuclear cells (PBMCs). These receptors were taken from a male donor with HIV. Both conserved end residues are part of each CDR3. The D gene is left open where the match is weak. Clone sizes are given selectively: once, few, many, or a class where the clone is expanded.

TRBJ2-7 . 13 . TRBV6-1 CASSEAISYEQYF TGTGCCAGCAGTGAAGCGATTTCCTACGAGCAGTACTTC
TRBJ1-5 . 15 . TRBV19 CATRGPLNSNQPQHF TGTGCCACCCGGGGCCCCCTAAACAGCAATCAGCCCCAGCATTTT
TRBJ1-2 . 15 . TRBV28 CASASGRGANYGYTF TGTGCCAGTGCCTCCGGTCGCGGAGCTAACTATGGCTACACCTTC
TRBJ1-3 . 13 . TRBV29-1 CSVERGTGNTIYF TGCAGCGTTGAACGGGGAACTGGAAACACCATATATTTT
TRBJ1-6 . 15 . TRBV7-9 CASSSQGQGHSPLHF TGTGCCAGCAGCTCCCAGGGCCAGGGGCATTCACCCCTCCACTTT
TRBJ1-2 . 17 . TRBV19 CASSSGGKGIANYGYTF TGTGCCAGTAGTTCGGGGGGTAAGGGGATCGCTAACTATGGCTACACCTTC
TRBJ2-1 TRBD2 14 few TRBV6-1 CASSAGGSYNEQFF TGTGCCAGCAGTGCGGGGGGCTCCTACAATGAGCAGTTCTTC
TRBJ1-2 . 16 . TRBV9 CASSVTWQPLSYGYTF TGTGCCAGCAGCGTCACATGGCAGCCCCTTTCCTATGGCTACACCTTC
TRBJ2-5 . 15 . TRBV6-1 CASSQVGGPGETQYF TGTGCCAGCAGCCAGGTCGGGGGGCCCGGGGAGACCCAGTACTTC
TRBJ2-5 . 14 . TRBV14 CASSQWAKEETQYF TGTGCCAGCAGCCAGTGGGCTAAGGAGGAGACCCAGTACTTC
TRBJ1-2 . 11 . TRBV7-2 CASSPDKSYTF TGTGCCAGCAGTCCGGACAAGAGCTACACCTTC
TRBJ2-7 TRBD1 14 . TRBV5-1 CASSLGTEPYEQYF TGCGCCAGCAGCCTAGGGACAGAGCCCTACGAGCAGTACTTC
TRBJ1-4 . 14 . TRBV2 CASIRTVLNEKLFF TGTGCCAGCATCCGGACAGTGTTAAATGAAAAACTGTTTTTT
TRBJ1-3 . 16 . TRBV4-1 CASSQDPGGGWNTIYF TGCGCCAGCAGCCAAGACCCCGGTGGGGGATGGAACACCATATATTTT
TRBJ2-7 . 16 . TRBV28 CASSPTLRQVSYEQYF TGTGCCAGCAGTCCAACCCTTCGACAGGTTTCCTACGAGCAGTACTTC
TRBJ1-4 TRBD1 15 . TRBV9 CASSGTTGANEKLFF TGTGCCAGCAGCGGGACGACAGGGGCTAATGAAAAACTGTTTTTT
TRBJ1-2 . 15 . TRBV10-3 CAIRRDTGYNYGYTF TGTGCCATCCGTAGGGACACGGGCTATAACTATGGCTACACCTTC
TRBJ1-1 TRBD1 15 . TRBV18 CASSSLQGVSTEAFF TGTGCCAGCTCGTCCCTACAGGGGGTAAGCACTGAAGCTTTCTTT
TRBJ2-7 TRBD2 15 . TRBV7-2 CASSKFSGGDYEQYF TGTGCCAGCAGCAAGTTTAGCGGGGGAGATTACGAGCAGTACTTC
TRBJ2-3 . 14 . TRBV6-6 CASSYSRSTDTQYF TGTGCCAGCAGTTACTCGAGGAGCACAGATACGCAGTATTTT
TRBJ1-3 . 16 few TRBV4-2 CASSQAIGGGGNTIYF TGTGCCAGCAGCCAAGCGATCGGGGGCGGTGGAAACACCATATATTTT
TRBJ1-5 . 13 few TRBV28 CASLRGSNQPQHF TGTGCCAGCTTGAGGGGGAGCAATCAGCCCCAGCATTTT
TRBJ1-5 . 13 . TRBV6-6 CASSGGGHQPQHF TGTGCCAGCTCCGGGGGGGGGCATCAGCCCCAGCATTTT
TRBJ1-2 . 15 once TRBV5-6 CASSLAGADNYGYTF TGTGCCAGCAGCTTAGCCGGGGCAGATAACTATGGCTACACCTTC
TRBJ2-5 . 14 . TRBV19 CASSIVRDGETQYF TGTGCCAGTAGTATAGTCAGGGACGGAGAGACCCAGTACTTC
TRBJ2-1 . 16 . TRBV5-1 CASSPQYGSEYNEQFF TGCGCCAGCAGCCCGCAGTACGGGAGTGAATACAATGAGCAGTTCTTC
TRBJ2-1 TRBD2 15 few TRBV2 CASSEDSGPYNEQFF TGTGCCAGCAGTGAAGATAGCGGGCCCTACAATGAGCAGTTCTTC
TRBJ2-2 . 13 . TRBV19 CASSRSRTGELFF TGTGCCAGTAGTAGGTCTAGGACCGGGGAGCTGTTTTTT
TRBJ1-5 TRBD1 13 once TRBV28 CASGGQGNQPQHF TGTGCCAGCGGGGGACAGGGGAACCAGCCCCAGCATTTT
TRBJ1-6 . 15 many TRBV6-1 CASSEVRSYNSPLHF TGTGCCAGCAGTGAGGTCCGCTCCTATAATTCACCCCTCCACTTT
TRBJ2-1 TRBD2 15 . TRBV19 CASRRGTSGMNEQFF TGTGCCAGTAGGCGCGGGACTAGCGGGATGAATGAGCAGTTCTTC
TRBJ1-5 TRBD1 17 . TRBV19 CASSAPRDRGYNQPQHF TGTGCCAGTAGTGCTCCCCGGGACAGGGGTTACAATCAGCCCCAGCATTTT
TRBJ2-5 TRBD1 15 . TRBV7-6 CASSFEGQFKETQYF TGTGCCAGCAGCTTTGAGGGACAGTTCAAAGAGACCCAGTACTTC
TRBJ1-4 TRBD1 14 . TRBV5-1 CASSLGQGGEKLFF TGCGCCAGCAGCTTGGGGCAGGGGGGTGAAAAACTGTTTTTT
TRBJ2-4 TRBD2 15 . TRBV28 CASSLGGIDKNIQYF TGTGCCAGCAGTTTGGGAGGGATTGACAAAAACATTCAGTACTTC
TRBJ1-2 . 17 . TRBV28 CASSSGGSGQPNYGYTF TGTGCCAGCAGTTCTGGTGGGTCGGGACAACCTAACTATGGCTACACCTTC
TRBJ1-1 . 13 . TRBV5-6 CASNTPIGLEAFF TGTGCCAGCAATACCCCGATTGGGCTTGAAGCTTTCTTT
TRBJ1-5 . 13 . TRBV15 CATSRERNQPQHF TGTGCCACCAGCAGAGAGAGGAATCAGCCCCAGCATTTT
TRBJ2-5 . 18 few TRBV7-8 CASSLVAHSVAYQETQYF TGTGCCAGCAGCTTAGTTGCTCATAGCGTAGCCTACCAAGAGACCCAGTACTTC
TRBJ1-1 . 12 . TRBV5-5 CASSLGRGEAFF TGTGCCAGCAGCTTGGGTAGGGGAGAAGCTTTCTTT
TRBJ1-5 TRBD1 14 . TRBV5-6 CASSTGEGNQPQHF TGTGCCAGCAGTACAGGGGAAGGCAATCAGCCCCAGCATTTT
TRBJ2-1 . 14 . TRBV15 CATSRERAGHEQFF TGTGCCACCAGCAGAGAAAGGGCGGGGCATGAGCAGTTCTTC